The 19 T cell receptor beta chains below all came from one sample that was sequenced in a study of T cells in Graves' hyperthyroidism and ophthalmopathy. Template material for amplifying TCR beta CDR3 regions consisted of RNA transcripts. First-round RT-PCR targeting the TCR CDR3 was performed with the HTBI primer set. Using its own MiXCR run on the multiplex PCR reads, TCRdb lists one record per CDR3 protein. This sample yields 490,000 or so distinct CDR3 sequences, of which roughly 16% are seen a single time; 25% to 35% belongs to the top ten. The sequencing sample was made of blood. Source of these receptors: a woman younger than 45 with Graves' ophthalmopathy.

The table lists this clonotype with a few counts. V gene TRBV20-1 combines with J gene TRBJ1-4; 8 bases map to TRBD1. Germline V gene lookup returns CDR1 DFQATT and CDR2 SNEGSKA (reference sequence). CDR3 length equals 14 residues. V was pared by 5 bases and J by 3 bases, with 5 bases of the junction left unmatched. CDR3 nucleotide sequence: TGCAGTGCTTCTCGGACAGGGCCTAATGAAAAACTGTTTTTT. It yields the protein CSASRTGPNEKLFF.

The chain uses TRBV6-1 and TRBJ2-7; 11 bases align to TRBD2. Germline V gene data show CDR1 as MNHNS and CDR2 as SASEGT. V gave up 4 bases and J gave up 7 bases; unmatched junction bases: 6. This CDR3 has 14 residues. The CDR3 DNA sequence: TGTGCCAGCAGTGTAACTAGCGGGAGTAGGGAGCAGTACTTC. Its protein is CASSVTSGSREQYF.

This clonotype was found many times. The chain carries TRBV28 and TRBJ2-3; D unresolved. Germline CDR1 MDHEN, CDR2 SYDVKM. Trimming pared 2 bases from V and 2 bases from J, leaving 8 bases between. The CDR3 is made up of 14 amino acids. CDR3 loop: CASSLVGPTDTQYF. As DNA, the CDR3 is TGTGCCAGCAGTTTAGTTGGGCCCACAGATACGCAGTATTTT. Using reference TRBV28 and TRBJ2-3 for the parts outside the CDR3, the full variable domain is DVKVTQSSRYLVKRTGEKVFLECVQDMDHENMFWYRQDPGLGLRLIYFSYDVKMKEKGDIPEGYSVSREKKERFSLILESASTNQTSMYLCASSLVGPTDTQYFGPGTRLTVL.

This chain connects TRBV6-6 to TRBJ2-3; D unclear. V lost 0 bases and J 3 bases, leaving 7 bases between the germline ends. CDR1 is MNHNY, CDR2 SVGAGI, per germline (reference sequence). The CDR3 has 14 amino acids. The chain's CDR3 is CASSYSRLTDTQYF. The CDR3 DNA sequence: TGTGCCAGCAGTTACTCGAGGCTAACAGATACGCAGTATTTT.

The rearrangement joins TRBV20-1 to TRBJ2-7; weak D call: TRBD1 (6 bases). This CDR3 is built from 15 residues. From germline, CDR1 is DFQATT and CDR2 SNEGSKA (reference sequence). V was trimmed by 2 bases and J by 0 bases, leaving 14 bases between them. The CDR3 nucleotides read TGCAGTGCTAGATCTGGGACACTTAGCTCCTACGAGCAGTACTTC. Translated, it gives CSARSGTLSSYEQYF.

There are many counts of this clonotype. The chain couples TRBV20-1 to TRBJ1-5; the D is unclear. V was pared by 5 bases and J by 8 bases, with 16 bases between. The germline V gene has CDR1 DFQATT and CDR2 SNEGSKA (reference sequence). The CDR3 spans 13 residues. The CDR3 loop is CSAGKSDWEPQHF. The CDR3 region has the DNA TGCAGTGCTGGGAAATCCGATTGGGAGCCCCAGCATTTT.

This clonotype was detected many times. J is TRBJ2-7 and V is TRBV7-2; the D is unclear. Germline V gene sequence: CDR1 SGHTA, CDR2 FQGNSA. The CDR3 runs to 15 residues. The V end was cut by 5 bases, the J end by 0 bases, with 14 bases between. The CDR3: CASSRWVGFSYEQYF. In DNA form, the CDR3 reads TGTGCCAGCAGCAGATGGGTAGGATTCTCCTACGAGCAGTACTTC. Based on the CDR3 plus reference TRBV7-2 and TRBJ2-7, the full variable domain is GAGVSQSPSNKVTEKGKDVELRCDPISGHTALYWYRQSLGQGLEFLIYFQGNSAPDKSGLPSDRFSAERTGGSVSTLTIQRTQQEDSAVYLCASSRWVGFSYEQYFGPGTRLTVT.

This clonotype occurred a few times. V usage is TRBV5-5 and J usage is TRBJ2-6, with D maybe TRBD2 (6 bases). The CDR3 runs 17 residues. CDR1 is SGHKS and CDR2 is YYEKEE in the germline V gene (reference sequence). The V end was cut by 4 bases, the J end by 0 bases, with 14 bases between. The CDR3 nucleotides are TGTGCCAGCAGCCTCCTGGGGGGATCCTCTGGGGCCAACGTCCTGACTTTC. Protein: CASSLLGGSSGANVLTF. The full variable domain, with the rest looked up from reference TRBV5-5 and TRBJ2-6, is DAGVTQSPTHLIKTRGQQVTLRCSPISGHKSVSWYQQVLGQGPQFIFQYYEKEERGRGNFPDRFSARQFPNYSSELNVNALLLGDSALYLCASSLLGGSSGANVLTFGAGSRLTVL.

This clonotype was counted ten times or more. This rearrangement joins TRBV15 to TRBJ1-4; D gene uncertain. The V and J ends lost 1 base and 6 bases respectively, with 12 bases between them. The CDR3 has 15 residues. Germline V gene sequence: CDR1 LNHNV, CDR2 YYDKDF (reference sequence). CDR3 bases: TGTGCCACCAGCAGAGTAGGGCGCGGGGATGAAAAACTGTTTTTT. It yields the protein CATSRVGRGDEKLFF.

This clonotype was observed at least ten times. The CDR3 reads CSARRLGGTFYNEQFF. Written as DNA, the CDR3 is TGCAGTGCGCGAAGGCTGGGCGGGACCTTCTACAATGAGCAGTTCTTC. The rearrangement joins TRBV20-1 to TRBJ2-1; possibly TRBD2 for D (6 bases). CDR3 length: 16 amino acids. The V end was cut by 6 bases, the J end by 3 bases, with 21 bases between. Germline V gene lookup returns CDR1 DFQATT and CDR2 SNEGSKA (reference sequence).

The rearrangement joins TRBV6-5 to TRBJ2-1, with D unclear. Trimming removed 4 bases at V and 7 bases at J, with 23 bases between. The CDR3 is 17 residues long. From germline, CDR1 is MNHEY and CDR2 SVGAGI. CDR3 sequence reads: CASSSFLTQVGINEQFF. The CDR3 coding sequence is TGTGCCAGCAGTTCCTTTCTTACGCAGGTCGGAATAAATGAGCAGTTCTTC.

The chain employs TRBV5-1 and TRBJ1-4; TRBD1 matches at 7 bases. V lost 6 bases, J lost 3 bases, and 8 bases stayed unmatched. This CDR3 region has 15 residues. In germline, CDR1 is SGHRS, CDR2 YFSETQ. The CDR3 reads CASKTGARANEKLFF. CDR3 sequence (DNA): TGCGCCAGCAAAACAGGGGCCAGGGCTAATGAAAAACTGTTTTTT. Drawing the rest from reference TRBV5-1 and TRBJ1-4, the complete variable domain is KAGVTQTPRYLIKTRGQQVTLSCSPISGHRSVSWYQQTPGQGLQFLFEYFSETQRNKGNFPGRFSGRQFSNSRSEMNVSTLELGDSALYLCASKTGARANEKLFFGSGTQLSVL.

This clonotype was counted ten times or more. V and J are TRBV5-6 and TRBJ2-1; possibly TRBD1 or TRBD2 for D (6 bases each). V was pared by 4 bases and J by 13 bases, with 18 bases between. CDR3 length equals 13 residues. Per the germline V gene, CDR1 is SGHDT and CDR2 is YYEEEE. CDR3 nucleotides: TGTGCCAGCAGCCTCGGGGGCAGGGGAGACCAGTTCTTC. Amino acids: CASSLGGRGDQFF.

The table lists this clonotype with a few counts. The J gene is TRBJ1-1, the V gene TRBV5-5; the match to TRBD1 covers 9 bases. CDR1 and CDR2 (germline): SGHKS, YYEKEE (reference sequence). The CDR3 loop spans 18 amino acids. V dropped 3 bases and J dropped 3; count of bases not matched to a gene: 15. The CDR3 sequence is CASSSHGTGLRRDTEAFF. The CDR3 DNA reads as TGTGCCAGCAGCTCCCATGGGACAGGGCTGAGGAGGGACACTGAAGCTTTCTTT.

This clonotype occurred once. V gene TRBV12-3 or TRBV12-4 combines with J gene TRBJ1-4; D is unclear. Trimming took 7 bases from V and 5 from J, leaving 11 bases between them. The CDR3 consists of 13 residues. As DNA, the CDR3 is TGTGCCAGCACGAAGCGGACGAATGAAAAACTGTTTTTT. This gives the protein CASTKRTNEKLFF.

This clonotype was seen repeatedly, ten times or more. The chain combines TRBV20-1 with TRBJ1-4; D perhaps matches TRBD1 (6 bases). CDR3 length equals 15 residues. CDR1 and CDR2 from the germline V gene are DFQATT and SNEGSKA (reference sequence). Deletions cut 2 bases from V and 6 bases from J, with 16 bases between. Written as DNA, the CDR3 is TGCAGTGCTAGACCGCGGGGGGGCTTGGATGAAAAACTGTTTTTT. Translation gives CSARPRGGLDEKLFF.

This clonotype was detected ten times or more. The CDR3 reads CASSLGSSTYEQYF. The DNA for the CDR3 is TGTGCCAGCAGCTTAGGGTCCTCCACCTACGAGCAGTACTTC. This chain joins TRBV7-2 and TRBJ2-7; the D is unclear. The CDR3 is 14 amino acids. Trimming removed 1 base from V and 2 bases from J, with 9 bases in between. Germline V gene data show CDR1 as SGHTA and CDR2 as FQGNSA.

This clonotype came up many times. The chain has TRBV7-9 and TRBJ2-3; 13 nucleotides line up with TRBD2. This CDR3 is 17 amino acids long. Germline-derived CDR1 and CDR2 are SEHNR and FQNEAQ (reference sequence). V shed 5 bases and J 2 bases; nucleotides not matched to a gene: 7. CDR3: CASSRTSGRAITDTQYF. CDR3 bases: TGTGCCAGCAGCCGTACTAGCGGGAGGGCCATCACAGATACGCAGTATTTT. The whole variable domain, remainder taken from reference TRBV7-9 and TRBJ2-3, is DTGVSQNPRHKITKRGQNVTFRCDPISEHNRLYWYRQTLGQGPEFLTYFQNEAQLEKSRLLSDRFSAERPKGSFSTLEIQRTEQGDSAMYLCASSRTSGRAITDTQYFGPGTRLTVL.

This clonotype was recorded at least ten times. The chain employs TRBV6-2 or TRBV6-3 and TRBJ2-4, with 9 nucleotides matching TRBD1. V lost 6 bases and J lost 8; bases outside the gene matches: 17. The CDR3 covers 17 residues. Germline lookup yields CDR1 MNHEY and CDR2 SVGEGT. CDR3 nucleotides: TGTGCCAGCAGATCCGTCCCGGGACAGGGTTTAAGCTACATTCAGTACTTC. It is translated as CASRSVPGQGLSYIQYF.